These T cell receptor beta chains were read from a single sample in a study of blood T cells in healthy people across ages. TCRdb fed the 5' RACE reads into MiXCR, producing one record per CDR3 protein. The sample lists 1.8 million or so distinct CDR3 sequences; around 40% were seen once. The sample consisted of blood. These receptors were obtained from a human donor in good health. Each CDR3 is given with its conserved first and last residue. The order of the fields is clone size, D gene, V gene, J gene, CDR3 protein, CDR3 DNA. D genes are given only for firm matches. Rows give clone size only sometimes, using once, few, many, or a class for an expanded clone.

>few|.|TRBV6-5|TRBJ1-1
CASSYRRQYTEAFF
TGTGCCAGCAGTTATAGGCGGCAGTACACTGAAGCTTTCTTT
>.|.|TRBV24-1|TRBJ1-5
CATSDTGDSNQPQHF
TGTGCCACCAGTGACACGGGGGATAGCAATCAGCCCCAGCATTTT
>few|.|TRBV12-3/TRBV12-4|TRBJ2-2
CASSFVGTGELFF
TGTGCCAGCAGTTTTGTTGGTACCGGGGAGCTGTTTTTT
>once|.|TRBV25-1|TRBJ2-4
CASSGLGRGGLNIQYF
TGTGCCAGCAGTGGACTAGGCAGAGGGGGCTTAAACATTCAGTACTTC
>.|.|TRBV12-3/TRBV12-4|TRBJ1-5
CASRGLSNQPQHF
TGTGCCAGCAGGGGGTTGAGCAATCAGCCCCAGCATTTT
>.|TRBD1|TRBV7-2|TRBJ1-2
CASSFTGADYGYTF
TGTGCCAGCAGCTTTACAGGGGCTGACTATGGCTACACCTTC
>.|.|TRBV15|TRBJ1-6
CATSIGQNNSPLHF
TGTGCCACCAGCATCGGACAGAATAATTCACCCCTCCACTTT
>.|.|TRBV20-1|TRBJ2-2
CSAREGRSTGELFF
TGCAGTGCTAGAGAAGGTCGTTCTACCGGGGAGCTGTTTTTT
>.|.|TRBV9|TRBJ2-7
CAGSVASGREQYF
TGTGCCGGCAGCGTAGCTTCCGGACGAGAGCAGTACTTC
>few|.|TRBV5-1|TRBJ2-1
CASSLSGLTHNEQFF
TGCGCCAGCAGCTTGTCGGGTTTAACCCACAATGAGCAGTTCTTC
>.|.|TRBV5-1|TRBJ2-1
CASSFPAGTYNEQFF
TGCGCCAGCAGCTTTCCAGCGGGTACCTACAATGAGCAGTTCTTC
>.|TRBD2|TRBV6-1|TRBJ2-5
CASSEEERGEALLETQYF
TGTGCCAGCAGTGAAGAGGAGCGGGGGGAGGCGTTGTTGGAGACCCAGTACTTC
>few|TRBD2|TRBV11-2|TRBJ2-1
CASSLDGLAGGWGLYNEQFF
TGTGCCAGCAGCTTAGATGGACTAGCGGGGGGATGGGGGCTTTACAATGAGCAGTTCTTC
>.|.|TRBV5-8|TRBJ1-2
CASLFGYTF
TGTGCCAGCCTTTTTGGCTACACCTTC
>few|TRBD1|TRBV4-1|TRBJ2-1
CASSQGQGANNEQFF
TGCGCCAGCAGCCAGGGACAGGGGGCTAACAATGAGCAGTTCTTC